The rows below give T cell receptor beta chains drawn from one sample of a study of OX40 agonist ivuxolimab in advanced cancers. Sequencing was performed with immunoSEQ multiplex PCR; in TCRdb, only in-frame clones are kept and a portion is missing. This table has around 100,000 clones, around 91% appearing once. Here the sequenced sample was CD4+ or CD8+ T cells sorted from blood, taken in a trial of the OX40 agonist ivuxolimab. The origin of the receptors is an adult with an advanced solid tumor such as melanoma, head and neck, liver or kidney cancer. The CDR3 runs from the conserved cysteine through the conserved F or W. Fields, in order: V gene, clone size, D gene, J gene, CDR3 DNA, CDR3 protein. D genes are given only for firm matches. Size values are once, few and many counts, or a class for expanded clones, and some rows have none.

v_gene: TRBV10-3; abundance: -; d_gene: -; j_gene: TRBJ2-7; CDR3nt: TGTGCCATCAGTGAGTCGGGCTACGAGCAGTACTTC; CDR3aa: CAISESGYEQYF
v_gene: TRBV6-5; abundance: -; d_gene: TRBD2; j_gene: TRBJ2-3; CDR3nt: TGTGCCAGCAGTTACCGGGGGGGGCAGTATTTT; CDR3aa: CASSYRGGQYF
v_gene: TRBV7-9; abundance: -; d_gene: -; j_gene: TRBJ1-1; CDR3nt: TGTGCCAGCAGCTTAGGGCAAGGACTGAGTAACACTGAAGCTTTCTTT; CDR3aa: CASSLGQGLSNTEAFF
v_gene: TRBV19; abundance: few; d_gene: -; j_gene: TRBJ2-7; CDR3nt: TGTGCCAGTAGTATTAGGACGGATACCTACGAGCAGTACTTC; CDR3aa: CASSIRTDTYEQYF
v_gene: TRBV11-2; abundance: -; d_gene: TRBD2; j_gene: TRBJ2-7; CDR3nt: TGTGCCAGCAGCTTAGGGGGAGGGAATCGCGACGAGCAGTACTTC; CDR3aa: CASSLGGGNRDEQYF
v_gene: TRBV7-2; abundance: -; d_gene: -; j_gene: TRBJ2-7; CDR3nt: TGTGCCAGCAGCTTCTCTTCGAGAGGCTACGAGCAGTACTTC; CDR3aa: CASSFSSRGYEQYF
v_gene: TRBV27; abundance: -; d_gene: -; j_gene: TRBJ2-7; CDR3nt: TGTGCCAGCAGTTTATCTCTGCAACAGGGAGCCTACGAGCAGTACTTC; CDR3aa: CASSLSLQQGAYEQYF
v_gene: TRBV14; abundance: -; d_gene: -; j_gene: TRBJ1-2; CDR3nt: TGTGCCAGCAGCCAAGTTCCCGCGCCGGGGGGGAACTATGGCTACACCTTC; CDR3aa: CASSQVPAPGGNYGYTF
v_gene: TRBV19; abundance: -; d_gene: -; j_gene: TRBJ1-5; CDR3nt: TGTGCCAGTAGCCCCATCCTGGGGCAGGATCAGCCCCAGCATTTT; CDR3aa: CASSPILGQDQPQHF
v_gene: TRBV11-3; abundance: -; d_gene: -; j_gene: TRBJ2-7; CDR3nt: TGTGCCAGCAGCTTAGTTGGTGGCCACGAGCAGTACTTC; CDR3aa: CASSLVGGHEQYF
v_gene: TRBV6-1; abundance: -; d_gene: -; j_gene: TRBJ2-7; CDR3nt: TGTGCCAGCGCCGGGTACTACGAGCAGTACTTC; CDR3aa: CASAGYYEQYF
v_gene: TRBV6-6; abundance: -; d_gene: -; j_gene: TRBJ1-6; CDR3nt: TGTGCCAGCATTGAGCGGGGAGGAAAATCTTCACCCCTCCACTTT; CDR3aa: CASIERGGKSSPLHF
v_gene: TRBV5-1; abundance: -; d_gene: -; j_gene: TRBJ2-3; CDR3nt: TGCGCCAGCAGCCTGCAGGGGATACGAACAGATACGCAGTATTTT; CDR3aa: CASSLQGIRTDTQYF